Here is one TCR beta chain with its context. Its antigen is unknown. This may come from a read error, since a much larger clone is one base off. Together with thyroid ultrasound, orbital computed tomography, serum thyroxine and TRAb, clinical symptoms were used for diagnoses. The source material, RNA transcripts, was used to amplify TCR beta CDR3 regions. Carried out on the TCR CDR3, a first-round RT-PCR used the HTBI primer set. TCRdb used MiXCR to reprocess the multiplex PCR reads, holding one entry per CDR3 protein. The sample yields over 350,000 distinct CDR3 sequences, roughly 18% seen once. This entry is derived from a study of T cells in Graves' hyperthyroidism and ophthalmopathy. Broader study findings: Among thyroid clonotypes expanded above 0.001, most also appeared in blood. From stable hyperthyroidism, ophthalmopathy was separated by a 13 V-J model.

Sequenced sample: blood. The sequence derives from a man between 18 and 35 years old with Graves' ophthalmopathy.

CDR3 DNA sequence: TGTGCCAGCAGTAGGATGAAAACTGAAGCTTTCTTT. It is translated as CASSRMKTEAFF. This chain links TRBV27 with TRBJ1-1; no firm D call. The CDR3 has 12 residues. Germline lookup yields CDR1 MNHEY and CDR2 SMNVEV (reference sequence).